This TCR beta chain was sequenced during a study of cytomegalovirus exposure and HLA in healthy donors. Overall study context: There were nearly 120 million unique TCR beta sequences, drawn from about 179 million T cells, in an earlier analysis. Study-level findings and limits: Associated with HLA alleles at 0.05 false discovery rate in a later analysis were fewer than 20,000 TCR beta sequences. Because they were indistinguishable, some V segments, including TRBV6-2 and TRBV6-3, were excluded.

As to this clone: Its antigen is still unknown.

The primer mix had 60 Vbeta and 13 Jbeta primers. TCRdb's copy holds only in-frame clones and misses some; the assay was immunoSEQ multiplex PCR. This repertoire shows about 190,000 clones, around nine tenths found once; its top ten account for roughly 1.7%. V lost 4 bases, J lost 8 bases, and 14 bases lay in between. This CDR3 spans 12 amino acids. Germline CDR1 is GTSNPN and CDR2 is SVGIG (reference sequence). The sequencing input was PBMCs. The rearrangement joins TRBV30 to TRBJ1-2; D uncertain. This TCR was sampled from a woman aged 18-29 years in good health and CMV-seronegative. This CDR3 is CAWTPGPGGYTF. The DNA for the CDR3 is TGTGCCTGGACCCCTGGCCCGGGAGGCTACACCTTC.